This T cell receptor (beta chain) was documented in a study of T cells in Graves' hyperthyroidism and ophthalmopathy. TCR beta CDR3 sequences were amplified from RNA transcripts. TCR CDR3 regions were first amplified by RT-PCR with HTBI primers. MiXCR, applied by TCRdb to the multiplex PCR reads, yields one record per CDR3 protein. This table has about 710,000 distinct CDR3 sequences, 16% appearing once. This CDR3 comprises 15 residues. Germline CDR1 MDHEN, CDR2 SYDVKM. V gave up 5 bases and J gave up 9 bases, with 19 bases separating them. This clonotype was detected a few times. The rearrangement joins TRBV28 to TRBJ2-2, with D maybe TRBD2 (5 bases). The sequence was obtained from a man aged 18 to 29 with Graves' hyperthyroidism. The specimen was blood. CDR3 nucleotide sequence: TGTGCCAGCAGTCCCGCCCTAGCCGATCACCGGGAGCTGTTTTTT. Its translation: CASSPALADHRELFF. Together with reference TRBV28 and TRBJ2-2, the CDR3 gives the full variable domain: DVKVTQSSRYLVKRTGEKVFLECVQDMDHENMFWYRQDPGLGLRLIYFSYDVKMKEKGDIPEGYSVSREKKERFSLILESASTNQTSMYLCASSPALADHRELFFGEGSRLTVL.